This T cell receptor beta chain was captured by sequencing in a study of radiotherapy plus CTLA-4 blockade in lung cancer. Study-level information: Among enrolled patients, approximately 18% responded and 31% achieved disease control. Study-level results: Some TCR clones had been derived from tumors. These clones expanded in peripheral blood after radiotherapy plus ipilimumab. With interferon-beta, early dynamics of blood T cell clones were reported to best predict response.

Those patients who had chemo-refractory metastatic non-small-cell lung cancer were given focal radiation along with CTLA-4 blockade through ipilimumab. This CDR3 has 13 residues. In germline, CDR1 is ENHRY, CDR2 SYGVKD. Some clones are missing from TCRdb's copy, which holds only in-frame ones; the method was immunoSEQ multiplex PCR. The sample has approximately 83,000 clones, roughly 79% seen once. On this clone: Its target is not known.

The clonotype originates from a human donor with non-small cell lung cancer who had a partial response to radiotherapy plus ipilimumab. Some clones in this sample may be carry-over from other donors' samples. The chain recombines TRBV10-3 with TRBJ2-5, with 12 bases identical to TRBD2. With the DNA end fitting TRBJ2-7 better, the J assignment may be wrong. Sequences were derived from peripheral blood, sampled from a patient treated with radiotherapy plus ipilimumab. The CDR3 DNA is TGTGCCACCCGACTAGCGGGAGTCTACGAGCAGTACTTC. Protein sequence: CATRLAGVYEQYF.